There are a few counts of the clone carrying this T cell receptor (beta chain). The antigen remains unidentified. TCRdb reprocessed the reads with MiXCR, giving one entry per CDR3 protein. The table lists a few hundred thousand distinct CDR3 sequences, over 35% of them singletons. This specimen belongs to a study of T cell repertoires in cytomegalovirus infection. Study findings and constraints: What dominated the ex vivo response were HLA-C-restricted CMV-specific TCR beta clonotypes.

This CDR3 has 15 residues. Trimming removed 8 bases from V and 5 bases from J; junction bases left unmatched: 13. This receptor was obtained from a human donor in good health (CMV status not recorded). Some clones in this sample may be carry-over from other donors' samples. Sequences were derived from cultured PBMCs, sampled from culture after CMV antigen stimulation. The chain joins TRBV12-3 or TRBV12-4 to TRBJ2-7; 9 positions match TRBD1. CDR3 in DNA: TGTGCCAGCGGACACAGGGGGCGATGGGGCCACGAGCAGTACTTC. Its translation is CASGHRGRWGHEQYF.